Described below is a single TCR beta chain sequence and its context. This entry belongs to a study of CD8 T cells in Susac syndrome. In germline, CDR1 is SGHVS, CDR2 FNYEAQ. This CDR3 is 11 amino acids long. Trimming pared 3 bases from V and 7 bases from J, leaving 4 bases between. RNA amounts of about 0.5 to 1 ug underwent reverse transcription with random hexamers. One entry per CDR3 protein results from TCRdb running MiXCR on the immunoSEQ multiplex PCR reads. The table includes around 130,000 distinct CDR3 sequences, approximately 79% detected once. The sequencing sample was made of CD8+ T cells from PBMCs. The rearrangement uses TRBV7-6 and TRBJ2-1, with D uncertain. The sequence derives from a human donor with multiple sclerosis. The CDR3 reads CASSFGNEQFF. The CDR3 nucleotides read TGTGCCAGCAGCTTTGGGAATGAGCAGTTCTTC.